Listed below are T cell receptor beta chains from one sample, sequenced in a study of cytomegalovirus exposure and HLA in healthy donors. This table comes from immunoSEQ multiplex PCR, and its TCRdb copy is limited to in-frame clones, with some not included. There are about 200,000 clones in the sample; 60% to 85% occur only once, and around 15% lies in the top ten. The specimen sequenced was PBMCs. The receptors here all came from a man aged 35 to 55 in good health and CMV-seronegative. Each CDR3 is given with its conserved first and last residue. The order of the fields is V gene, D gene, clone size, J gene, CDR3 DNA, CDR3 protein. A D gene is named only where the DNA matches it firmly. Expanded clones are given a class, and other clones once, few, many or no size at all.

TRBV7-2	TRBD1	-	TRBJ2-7	TGTGCCAGCAGCTTGATGGGTACAGGGGCCTCCTACGAGCAGTACTTC	CASSLMGTGASYEQYF
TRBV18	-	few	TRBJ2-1	TGTGCCAGCTCACCAATTGAACAGGGTTACAATGAGCAGTTCTTC	CASSPIEQGYNEQFF
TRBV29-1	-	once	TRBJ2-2	TGCAGCGTTGTGGGGGGAGGTACAAACCCCACCGGGGAGCTGTTTTTT	CSVVGGGTNPTGELFF
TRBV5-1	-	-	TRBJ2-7	TGCGCCAGCAGCACGTGGACAACCTACGAGCAGTACTTC	CASSTWTTYEQYF
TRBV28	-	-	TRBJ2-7	TGTGCCAGCAGTCTCCCGTCCTACGAGCAGTACTTC	CASSLPSYEQYF
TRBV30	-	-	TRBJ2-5	TGTGCCTGTCATCAGGGATTCCAAGAGACCCAGTACTTC	CACHQGFQETQYF
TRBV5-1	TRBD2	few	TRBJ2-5	TGCGCCAGCAGCTTGGACGGGACTAGCAAAGAGACCCAGTACTTC	CASSLDGTSKETQYF
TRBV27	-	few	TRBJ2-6	TGTGCCAGCAGTTTATCCCAGGGGCTAAGCGGAACTGGGGCCAACGTCCTGACTTTC	CASSLSQGLSGTGANVLTF
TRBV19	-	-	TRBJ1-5	TGTGCCAGTAGTCCAACCTCAGGGTACAGCAATCAGCCCCAGCATTTT	CASSPTSGYSNQPQHF
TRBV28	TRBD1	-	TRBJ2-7	TGTGCCACCACACAGGGGAAGGACGAGCAGTACTTC	CATTQGKDEQYF
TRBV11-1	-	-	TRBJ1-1	TGTGCCAGCAGCTTCGCAGGGAGGGACACTGAAGCTTTCTTT	CASSFAGRDTEAFF
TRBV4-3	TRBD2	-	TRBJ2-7	TGCGCCAGCAGCCAAGGACTAGCGGGCTACGAGCAGTACTTC	CASSQGLAGYEQYF
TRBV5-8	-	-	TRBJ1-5	TGTGCCAGCAGCCCAAGGGACTCCGGCGGGCAGCCCCAGCATTTT	CASSPRDSGGQPQHF
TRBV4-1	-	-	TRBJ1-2	TGCGCCAGCAGCTCAGGGATCGCGCGCCGGTATGGCTACACCTTC	CASSSGIARRYGYTF
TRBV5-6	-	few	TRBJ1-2	TGTGCCAGCAGGGGAACAGGGCGAGGCAACTATGGCTACACCTTC	CASRGTGRGNYGYTF
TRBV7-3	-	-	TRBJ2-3	TGTGCCAGCAGCTTAAGGCGGGCGGATACGCAGTATTTT	CASSLRRADTQYF
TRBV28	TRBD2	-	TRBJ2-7	TGTGCCAGCAGTTCTGGGACTAGCGGGACCTACGAGCAGTACTTC	CASSSGTSGTYEQYF
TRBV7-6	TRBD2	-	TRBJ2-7	TGTGCCAGCAGCGTAGTAGCGGGGGGCACCTACGAGCAGTACTTC	CASSVVAGGTYEQYF
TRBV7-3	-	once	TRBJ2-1	TGTGCCAGCAGCTCTGCTACCCACAGGGTAAATCACAATGAGCAGTTCTTC	CASSSATHRVNHNEQFF
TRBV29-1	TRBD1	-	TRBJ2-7	TGCAGCGTTGGGGCCGGGACAGGGGTCTACGAGCAGTACTTC	CSVGAGTGVYEQYF
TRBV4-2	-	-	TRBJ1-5	TGTGCCAGCAGCCAAGATCTTGATGGCGGGGGTTATAGCAATCAGCCCCAGCATTTT	CASSQDLDGGGYSNQPQHF
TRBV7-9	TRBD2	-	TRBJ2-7	TGTGCCAGCAGCGACAGACGCGGGGGTTTGAGGTACGAGCAGTACTTC	CASSDRRGGLRYEQYF
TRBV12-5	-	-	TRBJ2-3	TGTGCTAGTGCCCTCGGGGGACTGACAGATACGCAGTATTTT	CASALGGLTDTQYF
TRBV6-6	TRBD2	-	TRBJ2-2	TGTGCCAGCATCGGGATCGGGAGGGGCACCGGGGAGCTGTTTTTT	CASIGIGRGTGELFF
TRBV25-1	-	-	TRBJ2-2	TGTGCCAGCACCGCTTCTAGTGGAGGAACCGGGGAGCTGTTTTTT	CASTASSGGTGELFF
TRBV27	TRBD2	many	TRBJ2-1	TGTGCCACCCTCTGGCGGGAGGGCCGCAATGAGCAGTTCTTC	CATLWREGRNEQFF
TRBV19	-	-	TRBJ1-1	TGTGCCAGTAGTATAGATCAGGCAACCCGAAGCTCTGAAGCTTTCTTT	CASSIDQATRSSEAFF
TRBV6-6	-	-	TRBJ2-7	TGTGCCAGCAGTTACTCGATGTCCAGTCCCTACGAGCAGTACTTC	CASSYSMSSPYEQYF
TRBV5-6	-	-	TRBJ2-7	TGTGCCAGCAGCTTGGATTCGGGATTGGAGCAGTACTTC	CASSLDSGLEQYF
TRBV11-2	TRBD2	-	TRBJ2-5	TGTGCCAGCAGCCCGGGTCGGCTAGCGGGGACCGTTCGGGAGACCCAGTACTTC	CASSPGRLAGTVRETQYF
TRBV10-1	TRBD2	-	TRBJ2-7	TGCGCCGGGAGGGAGGCCCACGAGTTC	CAGREAHEF
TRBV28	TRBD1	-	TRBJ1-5	TGTGCCAGCAGTCCCGACGGACAGGGCGGTCAGCCCCAGCATTTT	CASSPDGQGGQPQHF
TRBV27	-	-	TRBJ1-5	TGTGCCAGCAGTCCTTCAGTCAATCAGCCCCAGCATTTT	CASSPSVNQPQHF
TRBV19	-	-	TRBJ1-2	TGTGCCAGTAACCGAGGAAGGAGTGCTAACTATGGCTACACCTTC	CASNRGRSANYGYTF
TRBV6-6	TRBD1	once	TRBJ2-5	TGTGCCGGCAAACGGGACAGCCAAGAGACCCAGTACTTC	CAGKRDSQETQYF
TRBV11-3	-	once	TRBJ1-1	TGTGCCAGCAGTTTTCAAACGGGGGGCGAAGCTTTCTTT	CASSFQTGGEAFF
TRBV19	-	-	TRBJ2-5	TGTGCCAGTGCCAGGGTCAGGGAGACCCAGTACTTC	CASARVRETQYF
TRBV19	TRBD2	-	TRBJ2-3	TGTGCCAGTAGTTCGGGACTAGCAAGGGCAGATACGCAGTATTTT	CASSSGLARADTQYF
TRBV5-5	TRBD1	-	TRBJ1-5	TGTGCCAGCAGCCGCACAGGGGGGTACGGTCAGCCCCAGCATTTT	CASSRTGGYGQPQHF
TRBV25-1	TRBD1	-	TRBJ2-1	TGTGCCAGCAGTTTCGGACAGGGAGCCTACAATGAGCAGTTCTTC	CASSFGQGAYNEQFF
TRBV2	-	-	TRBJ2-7	TGTGCCAGCAGTGCGACAGACTACGAGCAGTACTTC	CASSATDYEQYF
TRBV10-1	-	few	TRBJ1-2	TGCGCCAGCATCCTAAGGGAGAACTATGGCTACACCTTC	CASILRENYGYTF
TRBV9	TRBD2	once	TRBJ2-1	TGTGCCAGCAGCGCCCAAGGGCGGGAGAGTCCGGCATACAATGAGCAGTTCTTC	CASSAQGRESPAYNEQFF
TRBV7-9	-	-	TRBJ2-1	TGTGCCGCAGTCCCTCGGGATATCAATGAGCAGTTCTTC	CAAVPRDINEQFF
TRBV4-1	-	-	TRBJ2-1	TGCGCCAGCAGCCAATCACAGGTTACTGCTGAGCAGTTCTTC	CASSQSQVTAEQFF
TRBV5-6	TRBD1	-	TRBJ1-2	TGTGCCAGCAGCTTGAGGACAGGGGTTTATGGCTACACCTTC	CASSLRTGVYGYTF
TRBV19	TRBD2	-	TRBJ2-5	TGTGCCAGTAGTATGGGGGAGGGACTAGCGGAAGAGACCCAGTACTTC	CASSMGEGLAEETQYF
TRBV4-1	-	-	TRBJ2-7	TGCGCCAGCAGCCAAGAAGCCGGGACTGCCTACGAGCAGTACTTC	CASSQEAGTAYEQYF
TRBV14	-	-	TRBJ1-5	TGTGCCAGCAGCCAGAGGGACACTAGCAATCAGCCCCAGCATTTT	CASSQRDTSNQPQHF
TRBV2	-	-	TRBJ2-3	TGTGCCAGCAGTGGAGGCAGGGAGGATACGGATACGCAGTATTTT	CASSGGREDTDTQYF